The 18 T cell receptor beta chains listed next were all sequenced from one sample in a study of cytomegalovirus exposure and HLA in healthy donors. Primers for the PCR totalled 60 Vbeta and 13 Jbeta. The table came from immunoSEQ multiplex PCR; TCRdb's copy has only in-frame clones and leaves some out. The data show about 200,000 clones, over 65% seen once. Sequencing was done on a sample of PBMCs. Receptors originate from a boy aged 2 to 9 in good health and CMV-seronegative.

The chain recombines TRBV9 with TRBJ2-5; TRBD1 agrees at 8 bases. The CDR3 covers 14 residues. Unmatched junction bases numbered 6, after V lost 3 bases and J lost 5 bases. Looked up from germline, CDR1 is SGDLS and CDR2 is YYNGEE. The CDR3 spells CASSADRGGETQYF. In DNA form, the CDR3 reads TGTGCCAGCAGCGCCGACAGGGGCGGGGAGACCCAGTACTTC.

The chain uses TRBV2 and TRBJ2-1, with D unresolved. Germline V gene lookup returns CDR1 SNHLY and CDR2 FYNNEI. The CDR3 loop spans 11 amino acids. Trimming took off 6 bases at V and 3 bases at J, with 3 bases between the two ends. In nucleotides, the CDR3 is TGTGCCAGCAGCTACTACAATGAGCAGTTCTTC. It encodes CASSYYNEQFF.

The chain has TRBV4-3 and TRBJ1-4, with 8 positions matching TRBD1. CDR1 and CDR2 from the germline V gene are LGHNA and YSLEER. This CDR3 is 19 amino acids long. V trimming: 1 base; J trimming: 2 bases; junction bases outside the gene matches: 12. For the CDR3, the DNA is TGCGCCAGCAGCCAAGTTACAGGACAGGGAGAGGCGACTAATGAAAAACTGTTTTTT. Translation: CASSQVTGQGEATNEKLFF.

As to this clone: This CDR3 is also generated by other DNA sequences in the sample. The rearrangement uses TRBV30 and TRBJ2-7; 14 bases are a match to TRBD2. This CDR3 spans 13 amino acids. Trimming took 4 bases from V and 10 from J; bases not matched to a gene: 6. CDR1 and CDR2 from the germline V gene are GTSNPN and SVGIG (reference sequence). In DNA form, the CDR3 reads TGTGCCTGGACGTATGGACTAGCGGGGGGTCAGTACTTC. Its translation is CAWTYGLAGGQYF.

The chain employs TRBV6-1 and TRBJ1-1; no definite D call. Trimming cost V 3 bases and J 7 bases, with 12 bases left between them. This CDR3 spans 13 amino acids. Germline V lookup: CDR1 MNHNS, CDR2 SASEGT. The CDR3 sequence: CASSDRPQNEAFF. The CDR3 DNA sequence: TGTGCCAGCAGTGACAGACCACAGAATGAAGCTTTCTTT.

This clone was observed once. The chain uses TRBV5-4 and TRBJ2-7, with 12 positions matching TRBD2. The ends lost 4 bases at V and 3 bases at J; junction bases unmatched: 8. CDR1 and CDR2 (germline): SGHNT, YYREEE (reference sequence). This CDR3 spans 16 amino acids. The CDR3 sequence: CASSAPLAGGVYEQYF. In DNA, the CDR3 is TGTGCCAGCAGCGCCCCACTAGCGGGGGGAGTCTACGAGCAGTACTTC.

The rearrangement joins TRBV27 to TRBJ2-2, with D uncertain. CDR1 is MNHEY, CDR2 SMNVEV, per germline (reference sequence). The CDR3 has 15 residues. The V end lost 3 bases, the J end lost 3 bases, and 11 bases lay between the germline ends. CDR3 in DNA: TGTGCCAGCAGTTTTTCAGGCCAGTACACCGGGGAGCTGTTTTTT. Encoded protein: CASSFSGQYTGELFF.

About this clone itself: This specimen includes other DNA sequences encoding the same CDR3. V is TRBV7-2 and J is TRBJ1-2; D uncertain. This CDR3 is built from 13 residues. Between the trimmed V and J ends, which lost 1 base and 8 bases, there was a span of 11 bases. Germline CDR1 SGHTA, CDR2 FQGNSA. The CDR3 spells CASSLDFTGGYTF. The DNA of the CDR3 is TGTGCCAGCAGCTTAGATTTCACCGGGGGCTACACCTTC.

The V and J genes are TRBV7-9 and TRBJ2-1, with 8 positions matching TRBD2. CDR1 is SEHNR, CDR2 FQNEAQ, per germline (reference sequence). This CDR3 comprises 16 residues. V lost 5 bases to trimming and J lost 4 bases; unmatched junction nucleotides: 10. The CDR3 DNA follows: TGTGCCAGCAGCGCACGGGGGGGGAGCCAATACAATGAGCAGTTCTTC. It encodes CASSARGGSQYNEQFF. The variable domain in full, completed from reference TRBV7-9 and TRBJ2-1, reads DTGVSQNPRHKITKRGQNVTFRCDPISEHNRLYWYRQTLGQGPEFLTYFQNEAQLEKSRLLSDRFSAERPKGSFSTLEIQRTEQGDSAMYLCASSARGGSQYNEQFFGPGTRLTVL.

Details on this clone: The junction does not match germline at one end; this may be a read error. The genes are TRBV11-2 and TRBJ1-3; unclear D gene. Germline V gene data show CDR1 as SGHAT and CDR2 as FQNNGV. CDR3 length: 15 amino acids. The CDR3 region is CASSPSFGSGDTIYF. The CDR3, as DNA: TGTGCCAGCAGCCCCTCATTTGGCTCTGGAGACACCATATATTTT.

This clone was seen only a few times. The rearrangement uses TRBV6-4 and TRBJ2-5, with 7 positions matching TRBD1. The CDR3 loop spans 15 amino acids. Germline CDR1 is MRHNA and CDR2 is SNTAGT. The V gene end was trimmed by 2 bases and the J gene end by 5 bases; junction bases not matched to a gene: 8. The CDR3 DNA is TGTGCCAGCAGTGACCGACAGGGACAGCGGGAGACCCAGTACTTC. It encodes CASSDRQGQRETQYF.

CDR3 sequence reads: CASGIHKQGRGGELFF. CDR3 DNA sequence: TGTGCTAGTGGTATCCATAAACAGGGGCGCGGGGGGGAGCTGTTTTTT. The chain links TRBV12-5 to TRBJ2-2; 7 nucleotides match TRBD1. V lost 5 bases to trimming and J lost 8 bases; unmatched junction nucleotides: 14. The CDR3 covers 16 residues. CDR1 is LGHNT and CDR2 is FRNRAP in the germline V gene.

This chain joins TRBV5-6 and TRBJ2-3; 9 positions agree with TRBD2. The junction had 4 bases not matched to a gene; V was cut back by 3 bases and J by 2 bases. CDR3 length: 15 residues. Germline loops: CDR1 SGHDT, CDR2 YYEEEE. The CDR3 DNA sequence: TGTGCCAGCAGCTCGGGACTAGCCGACACAGATACGCAGTATTTT. This sequence encodes CASSSGLADTDTQYF.

This clone was seen only once. The V and J genes are TRBV7-3 and TRBJ2-1, with D perhaps TRBD1 (8 bases). Trimming took off 4 bases at V and 7 bases at J, with 11 bases between the two ends. Germline lookup yields CDR1 SGHTA and CDR2 FQGTGA. The CDR3 runs to 13 residues. CDR3 DNA: TGTGCCAGCAGCTCACAGGGGGGGAATGAGCAGTTCTTC. Amino acid sequence: CASSSQGGNEQFF. The variable domain in full, with the rest retrieved from reference TRBV7-3 and TRBJ2-1, is GAGVSQTPSNKVTEKGKYVELRCDPISGHTALYWYRQSLGQGPEFLIYFQGTGAADDSGLPNDRFFAVRPEGSVSTLKIQRTERGDSAVYLCASSSQGGNEQFFGPGTRLTVL.

V usage is TRBV7-9 and J usage is TRBJ2-2, with 9 bases matching TRBD1. The germline V gene has CDR1 SEHNR and CDR2 FQNEAQ (reference sequence). CDR3 size: 17 residues. The trim removed 5 bases at V and 7 bases at J, leaving 14 bases unmatched. The CDR3 nucleotides read TGTGCCAGCAGCCCCCTCTCACGGGACAGGGAGTACGGGGAGCTGTTTTTT. Its protein is CASSPLSRDREYGELFF. The full variable domain, in which reference TRBV7-9 and TRBJ2-2 provide the parts outside the CDR3, is DTGVSQNPRHKITKRGQNVTFRCDPISEHNRLYWYRQTLGQGPEFLTYFQNEAQLEKSRLLSDRFSAERPKGSFSTLEIQRTEQGDSAMYLCASSPLSRDREYGELFFGEGSRLTVL.

This clone was found a few times. This CDR3 reads CASMRTGIYGYTF. DNA for the CDR3: TGTGCCAGCATGCGGACAGGGATCTATGGCTACACCTTC. The V gene is TRBV2, the J gene TRBJ1-2; 8 nucleotides agree with TRBD1. The CDR3 sequence is 13 residues long. The V and J ends lost 7 bases and 4 bases, in that order; junction bases with no gene match: 5. CDR1 and CDR2 (germline): SNHLY, FYNNEI.

CDR3 region: CASSPPSSGGSSYEQYF. The CDR3 bases are TGTGCCAGCTCACCACCATCTAGCGGGGGTTCCTCCTACGAGCAGTACTTC. The chain carries TRBV18 and TRBJ2-7; the match to TRBD2 covers 10 bases. This CDR3 has 17 residues. Germline V lookup: CDR1 KGHSH, CDR2 LQKENI. J was trimmed by 0 bases and V by 0 bases; bases with no gene match: 5.

The gene calls are TRBV2 and TRBJ2-7; 9 bases align to TRBD2. The CDR3 contains 13 residues. Germline V gene data show CDR1 as SNHLY and CDR2 as FYNNEI. V was clipped by 11 bases and J by 6 bases; unmatched bases: 11. CDR3 sequence reads: CAGESGGQGEQYF. CDR3 DNA sequence: TGTGCCGGGGAGAGCGGGGGGCAGGGCGAGCAGTACTTC.